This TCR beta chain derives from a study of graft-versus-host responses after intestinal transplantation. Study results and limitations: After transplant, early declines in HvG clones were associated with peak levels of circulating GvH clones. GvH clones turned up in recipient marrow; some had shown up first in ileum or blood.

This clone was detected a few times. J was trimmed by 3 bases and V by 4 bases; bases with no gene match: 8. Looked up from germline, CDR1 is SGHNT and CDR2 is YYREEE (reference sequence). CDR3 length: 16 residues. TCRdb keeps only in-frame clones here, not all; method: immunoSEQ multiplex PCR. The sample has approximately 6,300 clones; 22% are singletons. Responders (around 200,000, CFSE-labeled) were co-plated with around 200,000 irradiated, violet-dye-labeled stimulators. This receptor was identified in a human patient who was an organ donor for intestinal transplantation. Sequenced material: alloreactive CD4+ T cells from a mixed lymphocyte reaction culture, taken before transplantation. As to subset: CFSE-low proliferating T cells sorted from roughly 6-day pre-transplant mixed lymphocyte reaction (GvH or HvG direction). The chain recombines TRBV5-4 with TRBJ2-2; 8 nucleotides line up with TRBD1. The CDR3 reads CASSRDRRADTGELFF. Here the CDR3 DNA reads TGTGCCAGCAGCCGGGACAGGAGGGCAGACACCGGGGAGCTGTTTTTT. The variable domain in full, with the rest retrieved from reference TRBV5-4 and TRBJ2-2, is ETGVTQSPTHLIKTRGQQVTLRCSSQSGHNTVSWYQQALGQGPQFIFQYYREEENGRGNFPPRFSGLQFPNYSSELNVNALELDDSALYLCASSRDRRADTGELFFGEGSRLTVL.